This entry lists 19 T cell receptor beta chains sequenced from one sample in a study of shared clonotypes between healthy human individuals. Generated by immunoSEQ multiplex PCR, the TCRdb table keeps only in-frame clones and is missing some. The sample records 550,000 to 600,000 clones, 95% to 98% being singletons. Naive CD8 isolation took CD45RO-negative cells positively selected for CCR7 and excluded terminally differentiated effector memory CD45RA+ cells. The specimen sequenced was naive CD8+ T cells sorted from blood. These receptors originate from a man aged 25-45 years in good health.

This chain uses TRBV5-1 with TRBJ2-2, with D possibly being TRBD1 (6 bases). With 0 bases removed from V and 2 bases from J, the gap between germline ends came to 8 bases. The CDR3 extends over 15 amino acids. Germline assignment: CDR1 SGHRS and CDR2 YFSETQ. For the CDR3, the DNA is TGCGCCAGCAGCTTGGCGACAGGAAACACCGGGGAGCTGTTTTTT. It encodes CASSLATGNTGELFF.

This clone has only one observation. The rearrangement uses TRBV27 and TRBJ2-3, with 8 bases identical to TRBD1. Trimming removed 0 bases from V and 2 bases from J; junction bases left unmatched: 10. Germline values: CDR1 MNHEY, CDR2 SMNVEV (reference sequence). The CDR3 has 18 residues. The CDR3 is CASSLSYLRTGITDTQYF. The DNA of the CDR3 is TGTGCCAGCAGTTTATCGTACTTACGGACAGGGATCACAGATACGCAGTATTTT.

Points on this clone: Germline is not matched at one junction end, which may reflect a read error. The chain uses TRBV19 and TRBJ2-2; D might be TRBD1 (5 bases). The germline CDR1 and CDR2 sequences are LNHDA and SQIVND (reference sequence). The CDR3 loop spans 17 amino acids. The CDR3 region has the DNA TGTGCCAGTAGCCACACCTGGGGCCTTCCGAACGCCGGGGAGCTGTTTTTT. Translating gives CASSHTWGLPNAGELFF. The full variable domain, its missing parts supplied by reference TRBV19 and TRBJ2-2, is DGGITQSPKYLFRKEGQNVTLSCEQNLNHDAMYWYRQDPGQGLRLIYYSQIVNDFQKGDIAEGYSVSREKKESFPLTVTSAQKNPTAFYLCASSHTWGLPNAGELFFGEGSRLTVL.

V and J are TRBV5-1 and TRBJ1-4, with D hard to call. Trimming took off 4 bases at V and 8 bases at J, with 18 bases between the two ends. CDR1 and CDR2 (germline): SGHRS, YFSETQ. The CDR3 sequence is 15 residues long. The CDR3 spells CASSEWSSLGEKLFF. The CDR3, as DNA: TGCGCCAGCAGCGAATGGAGCTCTTTGGGGGAAAAACTGTTTTTT.

The chain carries TRBV5-1 and TRBJ2-7; D might be TRBD1 (6 bases). This CDR3 has 15 amino acids. Trimming shortened V by 0 bases and J by 3 bases, and 13 bases separated the two germline ends. Germline V CDR1 and CDR2: SGHRS, YFSETQ. CDR3 coding DNA: TGCGCCAGCAGCTTGGAGGGGGTTATTGGCTACGAGCAGTACTTC. Its translation is CASSLEGVIGYEQYF.

The V gene is TRBV2, the J gene TRBJ2-7, with D perhaps TRBD1 or TRBD2 (5 bases each). Germline V gene data show CDR1 as SNHLY and CDR2 as FYNNEI. The CDR3 covers 14 residues. V was trimmed by 10 bases and J by 3 bases, leaving 19 bases between them. In nucleotides, the CDR3 is TGTGCCACTCGCGGCGGGTTGGGGGTCTACGAGCAGTACTTC. This codes for CATRGGLGVYEQYF.

This chain connects TRBV10-2 to TRBJ2-7; the D call may be TRBD1 or TRBD2 (5 bases each). Trimming took off 2 bases at V and 3 bases at J, with 20 bases between the two ends. Germline V lookup: CDR1 WSHSY, CDR2 SAAADI. CDR3 size: 17 residues. CDR3 bases: TGCGCCAGCAGTGAGGGTCTGGGGACCGACCTCGACTACGAGCAGTACTTC. Amino acid sequence: CASSEGLGTDLDYEQYF.

Points on this clone: Other DNA sequences in the same sample also yield this CDR3. The chain carries TRBV6-5 and TRBJ2-7; 7 bases align to TRBD1. The germline V gene has CDR1 MNHEY and CDR2 SVGAGI. The CDR3 is 13 residues long. V gave up 6 bases and J gave up 2 bases; unmatched junction bases: 4. The CDR3 protein is CASSPGTAYEQYF. The CDR3 DNA reads TGTGCCAGCAGCCCCGGGACAGCCTACGAGCAGTACTTC.

The chain employs TRBV9 and TRBJ2-7; 8 bases fit TRBD2. J lost 2 bases, V lost 0 bases, and 4 bases had no gene match. The CDR3 extends over 15 amino acids. Germline assignment: CDR1 SGDLS and CDR2 YYNGEE. The DNA of the CDR3 is TGTGCCAGCAGCGTAGATGAAGCGGGAGCCTACGAGCAGTACTTC. Protein product: CASSVDEAGAYEQYF.

This clone was detected only once. This chain uses TRBV11-2 with TRBJ2-7; maybe TRBD2 (6 bases). V lost 3 bases, J lost 6 bases, and 18 bases lay in between. The CDR3 has 15 amino acids. Germline loops: CDR1 SGHAT, CDR2 FQNNGV. In DNA, the CDR3 is TGTGCCAGCAGCTTTCTATTTGGGAGGTCGGTCGAGCAGTACTTC. Protein product: CASSFLFGRSVEQYF.

The rearrangement joins TRBV10-3 to TRBJ2-1; 7 bases line up with TRBD2. V shed 5 bases and J 8 bases; nucleotides not matched to a gene: 12. There are 15 residues in the CDR3. Per the germline V gene, CDR1 is ENHRY and CDR2 is SYGVKD. CDR3 nucleotide sequence: TGTGCCATCAGTCCTCCGGGGAGCGGGATCCATGAGCAGTTCTTC. Its translation is CAISPPGSGIHEQFF.

The chain couples TRBV5-1 to TRBJ1-1, with D possibly TRBD1 on 6 matching bases. The CDR3 length is 16 residues. Germline lookup yields CDR1 SGHRS and CDR2 YFSETQ. The V end was cut by 0 bases, the J end by 1 base, with 13 bases between. CDR3 residues: CASSLARGGSNTEAFF. The DNA of the CDR3 is TGCGCCAGCAGCTTGGCCCGGGGGGGCTCGAACACTGAAGCTTTCTTT. Full variable domain (rest looked up from reference TRBV5-1 and TRBJ1-1): KAGVTQTPRYLIKTRGQQVTLSCSPISGHRSVSWYQQTPGQGLQFLFEYFSETQRNKGNFPGRFSGRQFSNSRSEMNVSTLELGDSALYLCASSLARGGSNTEAFFGQGTRLTVV.

The gene calls are TRBV11-2 and TRBJ2-7; possible D gene TRBD1, 5 bases. The CDR3 sequence is 15 residues long. Trimming removed 1 base at V and 2 bases at J, with 12 bases between. Per the germline V gene, CDR1 is SGHAT and CDR2 is FQNNGV. CDR3 sequence: CASSLVGRATYEQYF. CDR3 in DNA: TGTGCCAGCAGCTTAGTTGGCAGGGCCACCTACGAGCAGTACTTC.

This clone was counted a single time. V usage is TRBV7-9 and J usage is TRBJ1-3, with D tentatively TRBD1 (6 bases). Germline CDR1 reads SEHNR; CDR2 reads FQNEAQ (reference sequence). There are 16 residues in the CDR3. Trimming shortened V by 0 bases and J by 0 bases, and 9 bases separated the two germline ends. The CDR3 protein is CASSLALQGSGNTIYF. DNA of the CDR3: TGTGCCAGCAGCTTAGCCCTACAGGGCTCTGGAAACACCATATATTTT. Based on the CDR3 plus reference TRBV7-9 and TRBJ1-3, the full variable domain is DTGVSQNPRHKITKRGQNVTFRCDPISEHNRLYWYRQTLGQGPEFLTYFQNEAQLEKSRLLSDRFSAERPKGSFSTLEIQRTEQGDSAMYLCASSLALQGSGNTIYFGEGSWLTVV.

The J gene is TRBJ1-3, the V gene TRBV21-1. TRBV21-1 is an annotated pseudogene. The CDR3 has 19 amino acids. This CDR3 reads CASSSRLPVGGCHGNTIYF. CDR3 coding DNA: TGTGCCAGCAGCAGTCGCCTTCCGGTGGGGGGGTGTCATGGAAACACCATATATTTT.

This chain's CDR3 is CASSLAPNYEQYF. The DNA for the CDR3 is TGTGCCAGCAGCTTAGCACCGAACTACGAGCAGTACTTC. The genes are TRBV11-2 and TRBJ2-7; no firm D call. The CDR3 length is 13 residues. Trimming removed 1 base from V and 3 bases from J, with 7 bases in between. The germline V gene encodes CDR1 SGHAT and CDR2 FQNNGV.

V usage is TRBV21-1 and J usage is TRBJ2-3; TRBD1 is the table's D call, not checked against the DNA. TRBV21-1 counts as a pseudogene. This CDR3 contains 16 residues. CDR3 nucleotides: TGTGCCAGCAGCAAAGACTACAACAGGGGAACAGATACGCAGTATTTT. Encoded protein: CASSKDYNRGTDTQYF.

The V gene is TRBV18, the J gene TRBJ2-3; D is possibly TRBD1 or TRBD2 (5 bases each). V lost 2 bases and J 0 bases, leaving 15 bases between the germline ends. Germline-derived CDR1 and CDR2 are KGHSH and LQKENI. The CDR3 spans 17 residues. CDR3 nucleotides: TGTGCCAGCTCACCAGGGGGTCGCTATTCTAGCACAGATACGCAGTATTTT. This encodes CASSPGGRYSSTDTQYF.

A note on this clone: The sample carries other DNA sequences with the same CDR3. CDR3 sequence reads: CASSLASGQETQYF. CDR3 nucleotide sequence: TGCGCCAGCAGCTTGGCGTCCGGCCAGGAGACCCAGTACTTC. The V and J genes are TRBV5-1 and TRBJ2-5; D is undetermined. CDR3 size: 14 residues. V lost 0 bases and J lost 5, with 11 bases in between. The germline CDR1 and CDR2 sequences are SGHRS and YFSETQ.